The T cell receptor (beta chain) described here comes from a study of blood T cells in healthy people across ages. Findings and caveats of the study: Diversity estimated from one million T cells was considered an underestimate.

A second PCR of 7 to 11 cycles used a sample-barcoded 5' primer and a J-beta primer mix. Each CDR3 protein gets one entry after TCRdb re-called the 5' RACE reads with MiXCR. The top ten hold under 35% of the sample, which has fewer than 900,000 distinct CDR3 sequences, over 45% seen once. The CDR3 totals 13 residues. Germline V gene sequence: CDR1 DFQATT, CDR2 SNEGSKA (reference sequence). The V segment lost 7 bases and the J segment 3 bases; nucleotides outside the gene matches: 7. Every sample yielded at least 6.5 million isolated PBMCs. Total RNA was isolated from each sample in quantities of at least 5 micrograms. Details on this clonotype: Its specificity is unknown.

This chain connects TRBV20-1 to TRBJ2-7, with TRBD1 matching over 9 bases. This TCR came from a woman aged 55-70 years in good health. Sequences were obtained from blood. The CDR3 sequence: CSVLGQGNYEQYF. In DNA form, the CDR3 reads TGCAGTGTCCTCGGACAGGGGAACTACGAGCAGTACTTC.